The clone carrying this T cell receptor (beta chain) has only a few counts. The antigen is undetermined. This sample was taken from a study of regulatory T cells in long-lasting Graves disease. Study observations and caveats: Newly diagnosed Graves' patients exceeded persistent ones in TCR diversity.

The time point: newly diagnosed GD, antithyroid drugs for less than 3 months. Isolated PBMC RNA provided the starting material for the TCR library. Investigators prepared the TCR beta libraries by applying iRepertoire HTBI primers and Arm-PCR of CDR3 regions. TCRdb passed the multiplex PCR reads through MiXCR, listing each CDR3 protein once. The table shows 350,000 to 500,000 distinct CDR3 sequences, with around 15% occurring only once. Germline CDR1 is MDHEN and CDR2 is SYDVKM. Deletions cut 6 bases from V and 15 bases from J, with 24 bases between. The CDR3 totals 14 residues. In addition, the sample was reused for a study of T cells in Graves' hyperthyroidism and ophthalmopathy.

The receptor was isolated from a woman aged 50 to 60 with Graves disease. The specimen was peripheral blood mononuclear cells (PBMCs), collected at new diagnosis, from a patient treated with antithyroid drugs. The chain employs TRBV28 and TRBJ2-4, with a weak D call TRBD1 (6 bases). CDR3 sequence reads: CASRQTGQGSSGYF. In nucleotides, the CDR3 is TGTGCCAGCAGACAAACCGGGCAGGGGTCGTCGGGGTACTTC.